This T cell receptor (beta chain) was observed in a study of cytomegalovirus exposure and HLA in healthy donors. Vbeta (60) and Jbeta (13) primers were used in the PCR. Repertoires were generated with immunoSEQ multiplex PCR, while TCRdb's copy carries only in-frame clones and drops some. The sample carries under 300,000 clones, about 80% recorded once. This receptor was taken from an older woman in good health and CMV-seropositive. Sequencing was performed on PBMCs.

The CDR3 nucleotides are TGCGCCAGCAGTTCGGGACTTAACACCGGGGAGCTGTTTTTT. Translation gives CASSSGLNTGELFF. The chain employs TRBV10-1 and TRBJ2-2, with a tentative D call TRBD2 (6 bases). Germline V lookup: CDR1 WNHNN, CDR2 SYGVQD (reference sequence). Trimming took off 5 bases at V and 2 bases at J, with 9 bases between the two ends. This CDR3 contains 14 residues.